This T cell receptor (beta chain) stems from a study of cytotoxic CD8 clonotypes in ibrutinib-treated CLL. Assay used: immunoSEQ multiplex PCR; TCRdb lists only in-frame clones, some missing. The data hold around 150,000 clones, with 70% to 90% observed a single time. The germline gives CDR1 SGDLS, CDR2 YYNGEE. The CDR3 runs to 19 residues. V lost 4 bases and J 0 bases, leaving 20 bases between the germline ends. The receptor comes from a human donor with chronic lymphocytic leukemia. The sample was PBMCs, taken after 36 months of ibrutinib treatment. The chain uses TRBV9 and TRBJ2-6, with D possibly being TRBD2 (6 bases). The CDR3, as DNA: TGTGCCAGCAGCACCCAGATGGGTAGCGGTGGCTCTGGGGCCAACGTCCTGACTTTC. Its protein is CASSTQMGSGGSGANVLTF.